The source of this T cell receptor beta chain is a study of CD8+CD57+ T cells in acquired aplastic anemia. Background on the study: An average of 3.2 ug of DNA was obtained from sorted CD4+ and CD8+ cells. The average read count for CD4+ cells in healthy donors was around 11 million.

CDR1 is SNHLY, CDR2 FYNNEI, per germline. CDR3 size: 12 residues. V gave up 7 bases and J gave up 0 bases, with 7 bases separating them. The use of genomic DNA as template underpinned the TCR beta VDJ and CDR3 profiling. Each CDR3 protein is one row after TCRdb ran MiXCR on the reads. This sample has about 81,000 distinct CDR3 sequences; about 45% occur once, and the top ten carry around 63%. This clonotype was detected ten times or more. Specimen: sorted CD4+, CD8+, or CD8+CD57+ T cells (not recorded which) from PBMCs. J is TRBJ2-7 and V is TRBV2; D gene unclear. The receptor's source is a human donor in good health, serving as a control. This CDR3 is CASNSGSYEQYF. CDR3 DNA sequence: TGTGCCAGCAATTCGGGCTCCTACGAGCAGTACTTC.